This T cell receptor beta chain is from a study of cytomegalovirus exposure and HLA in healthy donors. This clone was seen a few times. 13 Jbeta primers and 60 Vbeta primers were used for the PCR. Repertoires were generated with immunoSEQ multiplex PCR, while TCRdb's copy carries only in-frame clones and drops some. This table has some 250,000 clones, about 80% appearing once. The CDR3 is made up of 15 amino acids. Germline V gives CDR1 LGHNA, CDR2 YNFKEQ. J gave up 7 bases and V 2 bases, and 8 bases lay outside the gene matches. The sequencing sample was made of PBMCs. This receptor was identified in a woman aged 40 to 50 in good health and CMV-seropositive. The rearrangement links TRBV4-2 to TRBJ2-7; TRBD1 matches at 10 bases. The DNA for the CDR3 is TGTGCCAGCAGCCAACTCGGACAGGGGGTAGGGGAGCAGTACTTC. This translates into CASSQLGQGVGEQYF.